This paragraph reports one T cell receptor (beta chain). Its antigen is not known. After removal of 2 bases from V and 8 bases from J, the junction contained 2 bases not matched to a gene. The CDR3 length is 14 residues. Germline V gives CDR1 MNHEY, CDR2 SMNVEV (reference sequence). The entry originates in a study of OX40 agonist ivuxolimab in advanced cancers. Study-level information: Checkpoint inhibitors had been given previously to roughly 40% of patients. Study-level points and caveats: Antigen targets of the expanded peripheral T cells went undetermined. Low normalized clonal expansion also occurred in some nonresponding patients.

The table came from immunoSEQ multiplex PCR; TCRdb's copy has only in-frame clones and leaves some out. The data show 80,000 to 95,000 clones, with approximately 83% seen just once and roughly 2% held by the top ten. The chain links TRBV27 to TRBJ1-4; 10 positions agree with TRBD1. Here the sequenced sample was CD4+ or CD8+ T cells sorted from blood, taken in a trial of the OX40 agonist ivuxolimab. This TCR was sampled from an adult with an advanced solid tumor such as melanoma, head and neck, liver or kidney cancer. Here the CDR3 reads CASSLRGQGEKLFF. Here the CDR3 DNA reads TGTGCCAGCAGTTTACGGGGACAGGGGGAAAAACTGTTTTTT.